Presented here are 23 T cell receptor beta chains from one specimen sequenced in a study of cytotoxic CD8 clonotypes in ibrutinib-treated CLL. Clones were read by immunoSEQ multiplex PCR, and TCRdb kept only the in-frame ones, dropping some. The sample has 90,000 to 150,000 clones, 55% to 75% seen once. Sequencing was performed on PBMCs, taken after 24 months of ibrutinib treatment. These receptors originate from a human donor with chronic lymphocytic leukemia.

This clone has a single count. CDR3 nucleotides: TGTGCCAGCAGCCTCCGGACTATACACTATACGCAGTATTTT. Translation gives CASSLRTIHYTQYF. The chain couples TRBV5-6 to TRBJ2-3; tentative D call: TRBD2 (6 bases). The CDR3 is 14 amino acids. The germline gives CDR1 SGHDT, CDR2 YYEEEE. V gave up 4 bases and J gave up 7 bases, with 16 bases separating them. The full variable domain, its missing parts supplied by reference TRBV5-6 and TRBJ2-3, is DAGVTQSPTHLIKTRGQQVTLRCSPKSGHDTVSWYQQALGQGPQFIFQYYEEEERQRGNFPDRFSGHQFPNYSSELNVNALLLGDSALYLCASSLRTIHYTQYFGPGTRLTVL.

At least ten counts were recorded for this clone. The CDR3 loop is CASSLSSGEQYF. CDR3 DNA sequence: TGTGCCAGCAGTTTATCCAGTGGCGAGCAGTACTTC. V is TRBV27 and J is TRBJ2-7; D is uncertain. Germline V lookup: CDR1 MNHEY, CDR2 SMNVEV (reference sequence). The CDR3 is made up of 12 amino acids. Trimming stripped 0 bases from V and 6 bases from J, with 6 bases between.

The CDR3 loop is CASSVQVTGELFF. The DNA of the CDR3 is TGTGCCAGCAGTGTGCAGGTCACCGGGGAGCTGTTTTTT. The chain is built from TRBV25-1 and TRBJ2-2; D is unclear. V lost 4 bases to trimming and J lost 4 bases, with 7 bases between them. The CDR3 has 13 residues. Germline-derived CDR1 and CDR2 are MGHDK and SYGVNS.

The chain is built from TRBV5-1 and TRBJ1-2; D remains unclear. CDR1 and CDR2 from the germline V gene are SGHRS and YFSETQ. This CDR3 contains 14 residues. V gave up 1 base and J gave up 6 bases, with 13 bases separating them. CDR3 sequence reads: CASSLSLGRDGYTF. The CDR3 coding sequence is TGCGCCAGCAGCTTGTCACTGGGAAGGGATGGCTACACCTTC.

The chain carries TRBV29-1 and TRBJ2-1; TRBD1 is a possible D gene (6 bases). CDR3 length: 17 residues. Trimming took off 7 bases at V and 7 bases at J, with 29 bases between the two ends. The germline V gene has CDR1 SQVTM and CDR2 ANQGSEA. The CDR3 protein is CSAVGATRATSRNEQFF. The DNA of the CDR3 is TGCAGCGCCGTGGGGGCCACGAGGGCTACGAGCCGGAATGAGCAGTTCTTC.

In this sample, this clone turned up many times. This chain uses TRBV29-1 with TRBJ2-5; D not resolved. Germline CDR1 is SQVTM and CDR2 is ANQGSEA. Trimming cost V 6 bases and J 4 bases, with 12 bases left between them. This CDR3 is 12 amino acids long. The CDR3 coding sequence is TGCAGCGTATCTCCTACGGCAGAGACCCAGTACTTC. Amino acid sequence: CSVSPTAETQYF.

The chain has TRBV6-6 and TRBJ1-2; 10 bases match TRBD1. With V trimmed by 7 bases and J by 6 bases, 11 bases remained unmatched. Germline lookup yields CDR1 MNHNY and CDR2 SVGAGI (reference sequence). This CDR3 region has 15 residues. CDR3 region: CASTRTTGGPHGYTF. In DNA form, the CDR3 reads TGTGCCAGCACCCGGACGACAGGGGGCCCTCATGGCTACACCTTC.

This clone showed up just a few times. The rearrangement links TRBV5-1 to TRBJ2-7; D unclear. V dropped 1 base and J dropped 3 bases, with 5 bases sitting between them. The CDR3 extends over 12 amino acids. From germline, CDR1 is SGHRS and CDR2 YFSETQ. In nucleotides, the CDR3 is TGCGCCAGCAGCTTGACGGACTACGAGCAGTACTTC. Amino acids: CASSLTDYEQYF.

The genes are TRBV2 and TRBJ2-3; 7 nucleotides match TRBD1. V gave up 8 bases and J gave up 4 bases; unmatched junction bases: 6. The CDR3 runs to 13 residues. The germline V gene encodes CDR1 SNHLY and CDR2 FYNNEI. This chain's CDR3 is CASALTGADTQYF. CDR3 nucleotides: TGTGCCAGCGCCCTCACAGGGGCAGATACGCAGTATTTT.

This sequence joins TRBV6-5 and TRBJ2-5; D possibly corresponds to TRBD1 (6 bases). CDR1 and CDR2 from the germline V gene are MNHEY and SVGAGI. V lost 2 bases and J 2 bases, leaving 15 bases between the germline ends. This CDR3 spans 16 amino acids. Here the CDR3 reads CASSYTTGRLQETQYF. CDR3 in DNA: TGTGCCAGCAGTTACACGACAGGCCGACTACAAGAGACCCAGTACTTC.

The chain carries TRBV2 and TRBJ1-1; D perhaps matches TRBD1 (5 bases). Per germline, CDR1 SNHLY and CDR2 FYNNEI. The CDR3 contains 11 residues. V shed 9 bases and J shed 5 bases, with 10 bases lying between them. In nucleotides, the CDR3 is TGTGCCAGTGAGGGGACTACTGAAGCTTTCTTT. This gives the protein CASEGTTEAFF.

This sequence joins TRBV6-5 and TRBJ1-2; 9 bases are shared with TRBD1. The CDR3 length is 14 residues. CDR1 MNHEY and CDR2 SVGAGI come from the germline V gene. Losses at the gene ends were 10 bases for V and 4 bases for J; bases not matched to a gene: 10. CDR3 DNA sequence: TGTGCCACCATGCTGGGACAGGGAGGCTATGGCTACACCTTC. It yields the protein CATMLGQGGYGYTF.

The CDR3 DNA reads TGTGCCAGCAGTGAGTTTTTTATCGGACCCGGGGAGCTGTTTTTT. Translating gives CASSEFFIGPGELFF. The V and J genes are TRBV2 and TRBJ2-2, with no clear D. V was trimmed by 3 bases and J by 6 bases, leaving 14 bases between them. The CDR3 is made up of 15 amino acids. Germline loops: CDR1 SNHLY, CDR2 FYNNEI.

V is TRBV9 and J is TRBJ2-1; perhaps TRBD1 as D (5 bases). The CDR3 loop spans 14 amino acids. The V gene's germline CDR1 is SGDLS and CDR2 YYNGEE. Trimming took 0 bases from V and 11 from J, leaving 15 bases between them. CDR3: CASSVAFTAGKQFF. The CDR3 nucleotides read TGTGCCAGCAGCGTAGCTTTTACGGCAGGGAAGCAGTTCTTC.

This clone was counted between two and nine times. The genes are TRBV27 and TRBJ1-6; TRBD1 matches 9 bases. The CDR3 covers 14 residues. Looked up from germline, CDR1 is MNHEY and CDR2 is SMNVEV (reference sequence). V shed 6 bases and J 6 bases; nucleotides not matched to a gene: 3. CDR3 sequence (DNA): TGTGCCAGCAGGGGACAGGGCGGTAATTCACCCCTCCACTTT. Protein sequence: CASRGQGGNSPLHF.

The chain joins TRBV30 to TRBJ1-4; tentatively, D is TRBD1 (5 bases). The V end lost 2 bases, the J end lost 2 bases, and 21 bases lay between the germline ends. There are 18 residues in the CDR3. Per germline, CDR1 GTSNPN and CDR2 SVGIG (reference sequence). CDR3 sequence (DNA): TGTGCCTGGAGTCCCCGGGGTAGCAGGTACAGGACTAATGAAAAACTGTTTTTT. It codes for CAWSPRGSRYRTNEKLFF.

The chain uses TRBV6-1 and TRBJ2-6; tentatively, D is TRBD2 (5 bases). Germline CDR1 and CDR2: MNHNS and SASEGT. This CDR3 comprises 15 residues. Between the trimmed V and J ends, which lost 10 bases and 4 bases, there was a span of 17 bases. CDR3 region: CAITRRGSGANVLTF. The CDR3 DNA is TGTGCCATCACCAGACGAGGGTCCGGGGCCAACGTCCTGACTTTC.

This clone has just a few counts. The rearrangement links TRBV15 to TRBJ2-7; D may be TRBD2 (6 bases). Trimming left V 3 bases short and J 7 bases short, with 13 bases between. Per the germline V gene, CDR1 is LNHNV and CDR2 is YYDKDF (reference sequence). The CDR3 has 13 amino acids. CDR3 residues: CATSSGGILEQYF. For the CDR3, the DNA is TGTGCCACCAGCAGTGGAGGGATCCTGGAGCAGTACTTC.

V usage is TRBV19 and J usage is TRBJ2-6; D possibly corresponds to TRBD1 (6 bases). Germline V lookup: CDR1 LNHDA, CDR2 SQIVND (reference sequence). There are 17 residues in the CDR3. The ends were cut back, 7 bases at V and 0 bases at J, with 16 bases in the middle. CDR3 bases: TGTGCCAGTAAGAGGGGGTCCCTTCCCTCTGGGGCCAACGTCCTGACTTTC. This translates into CASKRGSLPSGANVLTF.

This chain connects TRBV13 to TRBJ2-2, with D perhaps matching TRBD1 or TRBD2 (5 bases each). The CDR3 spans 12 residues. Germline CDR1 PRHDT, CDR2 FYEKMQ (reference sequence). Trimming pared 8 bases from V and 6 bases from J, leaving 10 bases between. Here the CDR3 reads CASRKGPGELFF. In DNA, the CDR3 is TGTGCCAGCCGGAAGGGACCCGGGGAGCTGTTTTTT.

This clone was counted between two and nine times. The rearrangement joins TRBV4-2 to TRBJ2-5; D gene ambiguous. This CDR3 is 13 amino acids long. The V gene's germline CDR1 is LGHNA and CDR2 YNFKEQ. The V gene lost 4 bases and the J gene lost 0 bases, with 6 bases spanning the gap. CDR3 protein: CASSRAHQETQYF. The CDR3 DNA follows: TGTGCCAGCAGCCGCGCGCACCAAGAGACCCAGTACTTC.

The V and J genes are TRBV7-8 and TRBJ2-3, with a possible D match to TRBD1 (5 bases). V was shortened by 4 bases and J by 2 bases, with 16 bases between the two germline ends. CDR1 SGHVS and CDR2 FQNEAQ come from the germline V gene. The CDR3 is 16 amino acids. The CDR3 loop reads CASSSGLNRPTDTQYF. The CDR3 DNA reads TGTGCCAGCAGCTCAGGGCTGAACAGACCCACAGATACGCAGTATTTT.

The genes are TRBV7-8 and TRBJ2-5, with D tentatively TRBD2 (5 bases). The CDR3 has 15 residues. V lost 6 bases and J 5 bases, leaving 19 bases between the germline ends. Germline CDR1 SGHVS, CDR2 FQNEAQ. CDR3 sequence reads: CASRLRGPPGETQYF. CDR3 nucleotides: TGTGCCAGCAGACTCAGAGGTCCACCGGGGGAGACCCAGTACTTC.